A selection of T cell receptor beta chains follows, all from one sample in a study of blood T cells in healthy people across ages. TCRdb re-derived calls from the 5' RACE reads in MiXCR, one entry per CDR3 protein. The sample has about 800,000 distinct CDR3 sequences, roughly 64% seen once. The source material was blood. The source of these receptors is a man aged 30 to 45 in good health. Each CDR3 is given with its conserved first and last residue. The D gene is left open where the match is weak. Rows may omit the clone size; those that give it use once, few, many or a size class.

j_call	v_call	d_call	clone_size	cdr3_aa	cdr3_nt
TRBJ2-3	TRBV7-9	NA	NA	CAGGVPNTDTQYF	TGTGCCGGAGGTGTTCCCAACACAGATACGCAGTATTTT
TRBJ2-1	TRBV3-1	TRBD2	NA	CASQRTSGYNEQFF	TGTGCCTCGCAGAGGACTAGCGGGTACAATGAGCAGTTCTTC
TRBJ2-5	TRBV12-5	NA	NA	CASGFVQGNQETQYF	TGTGCTAGTGGTTTCGTCCAGGGAAACCAAGAGACCCAGTACTTC
TRBJ2-5	TRBV29-1	NA	NA	CSVAFLAWETQYF	TGCAGCGTTGCATTCTTGGCGTGGGAGACCCAGTACTTC
TRBJ2-7	TRBV29-1	TRBD1	NA	CSVGGWDRGSHIYEQYF	TGCAGCGTTGGGGGGTGGGACAGGGGATCCCACATCTACGAGCAGTACTTC
TRBJ2-1	TRBV7-2	NA	NA	CASSFPGGSVDNEQFF	TGTGCCAGCAGCTTCCCTGGGGGCTCGGTCGACAATGAGCAGTTCTTC
TRBJ2-1	TRBV10-3	NA	few	CAISEDQKLDEQFF	TGTGCCATCAGTGAGGACCAAAAGCTTGATGAGCAGTTCTTC
TRBJ2-1	TRBV10-3	TRBD2	NA	CATISGLAASYNEQFF	TGTGCCACAATCAGTGGGCTAGCGGCCTCCTACAATGAGCAGTTCTTC
TRBJ2-5	TRBV20-1	NA	NA	CSARSGAGGTSEQYF	TGCAGTGCTAGATCGGGGGCAGGGGGAACCTCGGAGCAGTACTTC
TRBJ2-7	TRBV27	TRBD2	NA	CASSQTSTSYEQYF	TGTGCCAGCAGTCAGACTAGCACCTCCTACGAGCAGTACTTC
TRBJ2-7	TRBV6-5	TRBD1	NA	CASSSGQVLYEQYF	TGTGCCAGCAGTTCGGGACAGGTTCTCTACGAGCAGTACTTC
TRBJ2-3	TRBV6-5	NA	NA	CASSSPPDTQYF	TGTGCCAGCAGTAGTCCTCCAGATACGCAGTATTTT
TRBJ1-2	TRBV7-2	NA	NA	CASSLAASYANYGYTF	TGTGCCAGCAGCTTAGCGGCGTCCTACGCTAACTATGGCTACACCTTC
TRBJ1-1	TRBV20-1	TRBD1	NA	CSAYRGANTEAFF	TGCAGTGCGTACAGGGGGGCGAACACTGAAGCTTTCTTT
TRBJ2-7	TRBV27	NA	NA	CASSLWGPQSYEQYF	TGTGCCAGCAGTTTATGGGGTCCGCAATCCTACGAGCAGTACTTC
TRBJ1-2	TRBV6-5	TRBD1	few	CASSKTGGSGYTF	TGTGCCAGCAGTAAAACAGGGGGCAGTGGCTACACCTTC
TRBJ1-1	TRBV6-5	NA	NA	CASSYSAGNTEAFF	TGTGCCAGCAGTTACTCTGCGGGGAACACTGAAGCTTTCTTT
TRBJ2-1	TRBV12-5	TRBD2	NA	CASGFPPGGDNEQFF	TGTGCTAGTGGTTTCCCTCCGGGAGGGGACAATGAGCAGTTCTTC
TRBJ1-2	TRBV28	TRBD1	NA	CASSLGTGLYGYTF	TGTGCCAGCAGCTTAGGGACAGGGCTCTATGGCTACACCTTC
TRBJ1-2	TRBV29-1	NA	NA	CSVEDPYYGYTF	TGCAGCGTTGAAGATCCCTACTATGGCTACACCTTC
TRBJ2-4	TRBV14	NA	NA	CASSHGNPWPKNIQYF	TGTGCCAGCAGCCACGGGAACCCGTGGCCCAAAAACATTCAGTACTTC
TRBJ1-2	TRBV4-2	TRBD1	once	CASSQNIRDRAGGHTF	TGTGCCAGCAGCCAGAACATCCGGGACAGGGCGGGCGGCCACACCTTC
TRBJ1-2	TRBV2	NA	NA	CTSSVAGDYGYTF	TGTACCAGCAGTGTGGCAGGGGACTATGGCTACACCTTC
TRBJ2-7	TRBV20-1	NA	NA	CSANPQGRSYEQYF	TGCAGTGCTAACCCGCAGGGGCGCTCCTACGAGCAGTACTTC